These 23 T cell receptor beta chains share one sample of origin, sequenced in a study of metastatic and nonmetastatic thyroid tumors. TCRdb reprocessed the PCR reads using MiXCR. The sample records about 20,000 clones, 15% to 17% being singletons. No patient had received any treatment before thyroid surgery. Sequenced sample: blood. The receptors shown here come from a female donor with papillary thyroid cancer or a benign thyroid nodule (not recorded which). Some clones in this sample may be carry-over from other donors' samples.

This clone was picked up many times. The chain joins TRBV7-2 to TRBJ1-2; perhaps TRBD1 as D (5 bases). The CDR3 consists of 13 residues. V lost 2 bases and J 8 bases, leaving 12 bases between the germline ends. In germline, CDR1 is SGHTA, CDR2 FQGNSA. The CDR3 protein is CASSLMTVGGYTF. The CDR3 DNA reads as TGTGCCAGCAGCTTAATGACAGTCGGAGGCTACACCTTC.

There are many counts of this clone. The chain couples TRBV28 to TRBJ2-1, with 7 bases matching TRBD2. J gave up 2 bases and V 10 bases, and 5 bases lay outside the gene matches. CDR3 length: 13 amino acids. Germline-derived CDR1 and CDR2 are MDHEN and SYDVKM. CDR3 in amino acids: CATTSGAYNEQFF. The CDR3 DNA reads as TGTGCCACCACGAGCGGGGCCTACAATGAGCAGTTCTTC.

The table lists this clone with many counts. V and J are TRBV6-4 and TRBJ2-3, with D unresolved. V was clipped by 3 bases and J by 3 bases, with 22 bases between them. Germline V gene data show CDR1 as MRHNA and CDR2 as SNTAGT. CDR3 length: 18 residues. CDR3: CASSERLHRNINTDTQYF. As DNA, the CDR3 is TGTGCCAGCAGTGAACGACTGCATCGAAATATAAATACAGATACGCAGTATTTT.

This clone was observed at least ten times. Here the CDR3 DNA reads TGTGCCAGTAGTACGCCGGGACAGGGGTTGGGCACCGGGGAGCTGTTTTTT. Amino acids: CASSTPGQGLGTGELFF. The chain couples TRBV19 to TRBJ2-2; 10 bases line up with TRBD1. The CDR3 spans 17 residues. The ends lost 4 bases at V and 4 bases at J; junction bases unmatched: 9. Germline V lookup: CDR1 LNHDA, CDR2 SQIVND (reference sequence).

This clone is medium-sized (0.01 to 0.1%) within its sample. V usage is TRBV6-2 or TRBV6-3 and J usage is TRBJ1-6; no clear D gene. The CDR3 is made up of 13 amino acids. Germline-derived CDR1 and CDR2 are MNHEY and SVGEGT. Trimming shortened V by 8 bases and J by 10 bases, and 15 bases separated the two germline ends. This CDR3 is CASVDRGSSPLHF. The CDR3 DNA sequence: TGTGCCAGCGTTGACCGGGGTAGCTCACCCCTCCACTTT.

Ten or more counts support this clone. The chain recombines TRBV6-4 with TRBJ2-3; 8 bases fit TRBD2. This CDR3 is 14 amino acids long. J lost 0 bases, V lost 6 bases, and 2 bases had no gene match. Germline V gives CDR1 MRHNA, CDR2 SNTAGT. The CDR3 region has the DNA TGTGCCAGCAGCGAGCGGGGGAGCACAGATACGCAGTATTTT. It translates to CASSERGSTDTQYF.

Details on this clone: Being one base from a much bigger clone, this may be a read error. The chain uses TRBV4-1 and TRBJ2-6, with a weak D call TRBD1 (5 bases). Per the germline V gene, CDR1 is MGHRA and CDR2 is YSYEKL. The CDR3 consists of 19 residues. As DNA, the CDR3 is TGCGCCAGCATCCAAGATAAGGCCAGGGTAAGCTCTGGGGCCAACGTCCTGACTTTC. It specifies CASIQDKARVSSGANVLTF.

This clone has at least ten counts. Possible read error: a much larger clone is one base away. This chain links TRBV29-1 with TRBJ2-7; D unclear. The CDR3 is made up of 13 amino acids. The V gene's germline CDR1 is SQVTM and CDR2 ANQGSEA. The CDR3 nucleotides read TGCAGCGTTGAAGACCGGGCCTCCTACGAGCAGTGCTTC. As protein: CSVEDRASYEQCF.

The V gene is TRBV20-1, the J gene TRBJ1-3, with no clear D. CDR1 is DFQATT, CDR2 SNEGSKA, per germline (reference sequence). This CDR3 spans 14 amino acids. V shed 1 base and J shed 0 bases, with 7 bases lying between them. The CDR3 here is CSARGRGSGNTIYF. CDR3 coding DNA: TGCAGTGCTAGAGGAAGAGGCTCTGGAAACACCATATATTTT.

This clone was detected a few times. The chain couples TRBV6-1 to TRBJ2-4; 12 nucleotides line up with TRBD2. Germline CDR1 and CDR2: MNHNS and SASEGT. V shed 2 bases, J shed 6 bases, and the junction held 8 bases outside the gene matches. This CDR3 comprises 17 residues. The CDR3 DNA sequence: TGTGCCAGCAGTGAAATTCGACTAGCGGGAGCGGGAAACATTCAGTACTTC. Residues: CASSEIRLAGAGNIQYF.

By sample fraction, this clone is medium-sized (0.01 to 0.1%). This chain connects TRBV28 to TRBJ2-1; TRBD2 matches at 7 bases. The V gene's germline CDR1 is MDHEN and CDR2 SYDVKM. V lost 4 bases, J lost 11 bases, and 17 bases stayed unmatched. There are 16 residues in the CDR3. CDR3 nucleotide sequence: TGTGCCAGCAGTTCCTGGTCTTTGGCGGGGGTAATGAAGCAGTTCTTC. Its protein product is CASSSWSLAGVMKQFF.

This chain links TRBV9 with TRBJ2-7; 10 bases are a match to TRBD2. The V segment lost 2 bases and the J segment 4 bases; nucleotides outside the gene matches: 12. Germline V CDR1 and CDR2: SGDLS, YYNGEE. The CDR3 covers 17 residues. CDR3 coding DNA: TGTGCCAGCAGCGTTAGCGGGGGGCTTACTCTCTCGTACGAGCAGTACTTC. Translation: CASSVSGGLTLSYEQYF.

V is TRBV11-2 and J is TRBJ1-1; TRBD1 might be the D (6 bases). This CDR3 has 17 residues. CDR1 and CDR2 (germline): SGHAT, FQNNGV. The V and J ends lost 5 bases and 1 base respectively, with 20 bases between them. The CDR3 coding sequence is TGTGCCAGCAGCCGAGGACGACCCGGACAGTCGAACACTGAAGCTTTCTTT. Its protein is CASSRGRPGQSNTEAFF.

The table lists this clone with many counts. The chain recombines TRBV20-1 with TRBJ1-1, with no clear D. CDR1 and CDR2 from the germline V gene are DFQATT and SNEGSKA (reference sequence). The length of the CDR3 is 12 residues. CDR3 DNA sequence: TGCAGCGCACAATCGGCTACTATTGAAGCTTTCTTT. It is translated as CSAQSATIEAFF.

Comment on this clone: Given a much more abundant clone one base away, this may be a read error. The CDR3 nucleotides read TGTGCCAGCAGCAAACCCGTACTGCAGGGGACCCAGTACTTC. Protein: CASSKPVLQGTQYF. This rearrangement joins TRBV14 to TRBJ2-5; D perhaps matches TRBD1 (5 bases). The CDR3 contains 14 residues. The V and J ends lost 5 bases and 7 bases respectively, with 17 bases between them. Germline-derived CDR1 and CDR2 are SGHDN and FVKESK.

There are many counts of this clone. The chain carries TRBV4-1 and TRBJ1-2; 7 nucleotides agree with TRBD1. Per germline, CDR1 MGHRA and CDR2 YSYEKL. CDR3 size: 16 residues. Losses at the gene ends were 0 bases for V and 3 bases for J; bases not matched to a gene: 7. The CDR3 region has the DNA TGCGCCAGCAGCCAAGATCCGGACAGGTCAGACTATGGCTACACCTTC. Translated, it gives CASSQDPDRSDYGYTF.

Judged by abundance, this clone is medium-sized (0.01 to 0.1%). V gene TRBV28 combines with J gene TRBJ2-7; possible D gene TRBD2, 5 bases. Trimming stripped 5 bases from V and 1 base from J, with 12 bases between. The CDR3 sequence is 14 residues long. Germline V gene data show CDR1 as MDHEN and CDR2 as SYDVKM. Here the CDR3 reads CASSPPPGSYEQYF. The CDR3 DNA is TGTGCCAGCAGTCCCCCGCCGGGGTCCTACGAGCAGTACTTC.

This clone was seen many times. The V and J genes are TRBV5-1 and TRBJ2-5; possible D gene TRBD1, 7 bases. Trimming left V 4 bases short and J 7 bases short, with 8 bases between. The length of the CDR3 is 11 residues. Per germline, CDR1 SGHRS and CDR2 YFSETQ. CDR3 loop: CASSQGGTQYF. The CDR3 nucleotides read TGCGCCAGCAGCCAGGGGGGGACCCAGTACTTC.

In its sample, this clone ranks as medium-sized. The CDR3 region has the DNA TGTGCCAGCACAACAGGGGCAGGAAACACCATATATTTT. Protein: CASTTGAGNTIYF. This chain connects TRBV2 to TRBJ1-3, with 7 positions matching TRBD1. The trim removed 7 bases at V and 4 bases at J, leaving 4 bases unmatched. Looked up from germline, CDR1 is SNHLY and CDR2 is FYNNEI. This CDR3 comprises 13 residues.

The chain couples TRBV30 to TRBJ1-5; the match to TRBD1 covers 7 bases. The trim removed 2 bases at V and 10 bases at J, leaving 17 bases unmatched. The CDR3 totals 16 residues. CDR1 and CDR2 from the germline V gene are GTSNPN and SVGIG (reference sequence). In DNA, the CDR3 is TGTGCCTGGAGTCCGCCGGGACAGTGGAGATTTAAACCCCAGCATTTT. Its translation: CAWSPPGQWRFKPQHF. Combining the CDR3 with reference TRBV30 and TRBJ1-5 gives the whole variable domain SQTIHQWPATLVQPVGSPLSLECTVEGTSNPNLYWYRQAAGRGLQLLFYSVGIGQISSEVPQNLSASRPQDRQFILSSKKLLLSDSGFYLCAWSPPGQWRFKPQHFGDGTRLSIL.

There are a few counts of this clone. The rearrangement joins TRBV28 to TRBJ1-2; maybe TRBD1 (6 bases). V was clipped by 6 bases and J by 3 bases, with 11 bases between them. The CDR3 consists of 13 residues. Germline V gene data show CDR1 as MDHEN and CDR2 as SYDVKM. The CDR3 region has the DNA TGTGCCAGCAGACCCCAGGGGTACTATGGCTACACCTTC. As protein: CASRPQGYYGYTF.

This clone has ten or more counts. The chain uses TRBV11-2 and TRBJ2-3; D not resolved. There are 15 residues in the CDR3. Trimming shortened V by 5 bases and J by 0 bases, and 12 bases separated the two germline ends. Germline V gene sequence: CDR1 SGHAT, CDR2 FQNNGV. The CDR3 protein is CASSLSPGSTDTQYF. The CDR3 nucleotides read TGTGCCAGCAGCCTAAGTCCAGGTAGCACAGATACGCAGTATTTT. The full variable domain, its missing parts supplied by reference TRBV11-2 and TRBJ2-3, is EAGVAQSPRYKIIEKRQSVAFWCNPISGHATLYWYQQILGQGPKLLIQFQNNGVVDDSQLPKDRFSAERLKGVDSTLKIQPAKLEDSAVYLCASSLSPGSTDTQYFGPGTRLTVL.

This sequence joins TRBV15 and TRBJ2-5; unclear D gene. The germline gives CDR1 LNHNV, CDR2 YYDKDF (reference sequence). The CDR3 is 11 residues long. Deletions cut 0 bases from V and 5 bases from J, with 1 base between. CDR3 in DNA: TGTGCCACCAGCAGAGAGGAGACCCAGTACTTC. Protein product: CATSREETQYF.